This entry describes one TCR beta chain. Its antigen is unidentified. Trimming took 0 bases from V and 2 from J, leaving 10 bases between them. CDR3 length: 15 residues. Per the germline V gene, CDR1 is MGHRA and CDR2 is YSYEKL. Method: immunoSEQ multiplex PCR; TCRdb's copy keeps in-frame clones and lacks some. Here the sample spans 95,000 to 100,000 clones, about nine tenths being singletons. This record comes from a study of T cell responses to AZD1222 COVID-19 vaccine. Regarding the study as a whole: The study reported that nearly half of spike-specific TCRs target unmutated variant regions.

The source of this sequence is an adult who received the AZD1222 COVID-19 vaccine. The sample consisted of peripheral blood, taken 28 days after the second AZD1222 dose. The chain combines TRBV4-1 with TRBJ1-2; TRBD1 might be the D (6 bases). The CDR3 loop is CASSQDQGMNYGYTF. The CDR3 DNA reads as TGCGCCAGCAGCCAAGACCAGGGGATGAACTATGGCTACACCTTC.